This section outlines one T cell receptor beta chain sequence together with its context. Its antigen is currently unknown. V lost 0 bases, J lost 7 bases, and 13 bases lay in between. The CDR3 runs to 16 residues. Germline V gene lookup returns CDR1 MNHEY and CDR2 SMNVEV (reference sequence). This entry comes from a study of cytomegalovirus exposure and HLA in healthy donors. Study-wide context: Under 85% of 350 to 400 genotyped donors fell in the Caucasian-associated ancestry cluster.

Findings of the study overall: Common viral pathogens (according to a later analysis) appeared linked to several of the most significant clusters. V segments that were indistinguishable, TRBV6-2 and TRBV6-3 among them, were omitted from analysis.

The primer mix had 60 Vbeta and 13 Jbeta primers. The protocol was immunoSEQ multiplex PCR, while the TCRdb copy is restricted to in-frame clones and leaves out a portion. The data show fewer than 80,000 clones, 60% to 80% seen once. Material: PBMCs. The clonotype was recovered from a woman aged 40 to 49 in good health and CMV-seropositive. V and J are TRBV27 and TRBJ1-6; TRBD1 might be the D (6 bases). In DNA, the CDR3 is TGTGCCAGCAGTTTATCGGCAGGACAGATCAATTCACCCCTCCACTTT. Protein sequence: CASSLSAGQINSPLHF.